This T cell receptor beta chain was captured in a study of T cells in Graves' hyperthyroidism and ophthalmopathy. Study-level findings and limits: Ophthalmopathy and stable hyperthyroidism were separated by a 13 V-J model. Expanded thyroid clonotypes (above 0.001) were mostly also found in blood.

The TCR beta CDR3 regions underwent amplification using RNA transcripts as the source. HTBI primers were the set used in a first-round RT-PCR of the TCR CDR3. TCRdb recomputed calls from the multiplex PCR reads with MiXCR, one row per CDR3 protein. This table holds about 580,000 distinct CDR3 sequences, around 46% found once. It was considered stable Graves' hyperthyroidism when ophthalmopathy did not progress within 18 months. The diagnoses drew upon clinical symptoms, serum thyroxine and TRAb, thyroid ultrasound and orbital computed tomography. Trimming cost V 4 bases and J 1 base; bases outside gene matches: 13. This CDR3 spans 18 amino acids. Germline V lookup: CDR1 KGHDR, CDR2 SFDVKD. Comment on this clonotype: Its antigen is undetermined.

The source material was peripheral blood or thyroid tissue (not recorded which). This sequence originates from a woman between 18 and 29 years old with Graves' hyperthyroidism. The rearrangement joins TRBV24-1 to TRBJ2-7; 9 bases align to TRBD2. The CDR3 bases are TGTGCCACCAGTGACTATGCCTTGACGACTAGCGGATCCTACGAGCAGTACTTC. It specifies CATSDYALTTSGSYEQYF.